This T cell receptor beta chain was found in a study of beta chain features in type 1 diabetes. The sequenced template was cDNA made from the entire isolated RNA. Generated by immunoSEQ multiplex PCR, the TCRdb table keeps only in-frame clones and is missing some. The data hold about 620,000 clones, with roughly a sixth observed a single time. This clone was detected only a few times. Germline V gene sequence: CDR1 DFQATT, CDR2 SNEGSKA (reference sequence). V was shortened by 6 bases and J by 9 bases, with 12 bases between the two germline ends. CDR3 length: 11 amino acids. The TCR comes from a man between 18 and 29 years old in good health. V usage is TRBV20-1 and J usage is TRBJ2-1; D is unclear. Sequences were obtained from naive CD4+ T cells from blood. DNA of the CDR3: TGCAGTGCCCAAACGGCGGCTGAGCAGTTCTTC. Translated, it gives CSAQTAAEQFF.